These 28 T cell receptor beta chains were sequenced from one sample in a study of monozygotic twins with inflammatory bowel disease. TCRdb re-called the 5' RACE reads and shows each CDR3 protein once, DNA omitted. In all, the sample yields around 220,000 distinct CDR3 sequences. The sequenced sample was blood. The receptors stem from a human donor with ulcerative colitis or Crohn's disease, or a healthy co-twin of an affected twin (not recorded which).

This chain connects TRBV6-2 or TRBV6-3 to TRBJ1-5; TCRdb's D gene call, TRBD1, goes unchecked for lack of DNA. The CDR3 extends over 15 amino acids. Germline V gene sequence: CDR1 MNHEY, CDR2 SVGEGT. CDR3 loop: CASSYSTGVNQPQHF.

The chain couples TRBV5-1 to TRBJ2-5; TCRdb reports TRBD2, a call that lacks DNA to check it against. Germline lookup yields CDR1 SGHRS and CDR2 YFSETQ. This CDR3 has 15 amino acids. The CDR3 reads CASSMLAGGQETQYF.

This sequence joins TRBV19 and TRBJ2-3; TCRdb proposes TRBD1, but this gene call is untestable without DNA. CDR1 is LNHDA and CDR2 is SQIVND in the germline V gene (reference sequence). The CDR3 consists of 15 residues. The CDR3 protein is CASSSGGLSTDTQYF.

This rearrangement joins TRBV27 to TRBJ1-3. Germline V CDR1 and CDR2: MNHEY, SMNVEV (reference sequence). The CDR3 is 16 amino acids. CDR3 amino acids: CASSLSDPMTGNTIYF.

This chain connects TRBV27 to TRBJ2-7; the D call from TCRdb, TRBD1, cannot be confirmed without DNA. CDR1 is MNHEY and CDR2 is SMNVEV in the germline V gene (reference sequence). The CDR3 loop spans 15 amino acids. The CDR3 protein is CASSLGGHPSYEQYF.

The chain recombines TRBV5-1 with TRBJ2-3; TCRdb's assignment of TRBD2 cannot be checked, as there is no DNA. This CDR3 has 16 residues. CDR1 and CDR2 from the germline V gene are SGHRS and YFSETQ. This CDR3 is CASSSLAGKSTDTQYF.

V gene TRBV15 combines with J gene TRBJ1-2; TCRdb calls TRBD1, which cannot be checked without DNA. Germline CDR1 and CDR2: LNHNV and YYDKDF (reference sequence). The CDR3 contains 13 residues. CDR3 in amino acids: CATRGTGDYGYTF.

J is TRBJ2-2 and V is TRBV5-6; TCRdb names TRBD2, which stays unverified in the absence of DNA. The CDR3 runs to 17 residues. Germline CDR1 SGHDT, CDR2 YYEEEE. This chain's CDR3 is CASSLEFSGGRTGELFF.

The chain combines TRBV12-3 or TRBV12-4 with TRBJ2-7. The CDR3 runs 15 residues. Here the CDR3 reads CASSLSGIRSYEQYF.

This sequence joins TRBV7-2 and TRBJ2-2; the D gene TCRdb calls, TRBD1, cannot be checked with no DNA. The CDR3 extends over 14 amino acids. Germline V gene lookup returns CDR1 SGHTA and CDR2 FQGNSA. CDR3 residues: CASSLDSPTGELFF.

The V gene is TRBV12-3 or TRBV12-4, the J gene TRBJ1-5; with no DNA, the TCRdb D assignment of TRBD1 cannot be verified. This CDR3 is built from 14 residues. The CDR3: CASSLDRGGQPQHF.

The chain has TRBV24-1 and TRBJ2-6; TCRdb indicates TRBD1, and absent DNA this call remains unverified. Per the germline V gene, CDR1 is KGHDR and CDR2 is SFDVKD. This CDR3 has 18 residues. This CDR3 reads CATSYLTGNSSGANVLTF.

CDR3 in amino acids: CASSPRELDNSPLHF. The chain has TRBV4-1 and TRBJ1-6; lacking DNA, the TRBD1 call made by TCRdb goes unchecked. CDR1 is MGHRA and CDR2 is YSYEKL in the germline V gene. The CDR3 has 15 residues.

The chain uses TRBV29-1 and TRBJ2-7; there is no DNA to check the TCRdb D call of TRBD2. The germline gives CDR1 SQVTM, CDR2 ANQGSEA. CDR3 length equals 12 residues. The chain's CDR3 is CSVEAGIYEQYF.

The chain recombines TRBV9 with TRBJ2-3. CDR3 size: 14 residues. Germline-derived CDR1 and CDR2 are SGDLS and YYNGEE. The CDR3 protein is CASSVVPETDTQYF.

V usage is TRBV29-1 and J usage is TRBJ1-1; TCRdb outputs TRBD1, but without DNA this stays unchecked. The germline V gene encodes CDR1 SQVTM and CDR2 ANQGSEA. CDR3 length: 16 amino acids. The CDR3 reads CSVQLFGQGLITVAFF. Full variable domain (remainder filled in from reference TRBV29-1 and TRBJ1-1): SAVISQKPSRDICQRGTSLTIQCQVDSQVTMMFWYRQQPGQSLTLIATANQGSEATYESGFVIDKFPISRPNLTFSTLTVSNMSPEDSSIYLCSVQLFGQGLITVAFFGQGTRLTVV.

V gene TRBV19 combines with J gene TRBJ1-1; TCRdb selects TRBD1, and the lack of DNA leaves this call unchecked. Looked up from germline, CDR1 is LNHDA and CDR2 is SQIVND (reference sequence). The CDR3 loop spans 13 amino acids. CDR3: CATVTRMNTEAFF.

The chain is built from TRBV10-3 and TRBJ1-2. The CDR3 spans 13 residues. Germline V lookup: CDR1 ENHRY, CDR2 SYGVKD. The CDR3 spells CAISQDKNYGYTF.

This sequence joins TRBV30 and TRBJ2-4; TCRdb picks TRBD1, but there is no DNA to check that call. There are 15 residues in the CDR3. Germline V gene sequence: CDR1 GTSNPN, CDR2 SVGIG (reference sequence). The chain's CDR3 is CAWSVGPGSQNIQYF.

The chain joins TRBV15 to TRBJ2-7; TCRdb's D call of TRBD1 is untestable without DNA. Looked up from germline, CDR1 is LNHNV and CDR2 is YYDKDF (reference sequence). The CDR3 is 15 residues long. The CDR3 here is CATSREVGQNYEQYF.

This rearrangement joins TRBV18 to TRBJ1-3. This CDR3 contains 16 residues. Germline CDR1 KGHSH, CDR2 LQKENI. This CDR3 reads CASSPQGSYSGNTIYF.

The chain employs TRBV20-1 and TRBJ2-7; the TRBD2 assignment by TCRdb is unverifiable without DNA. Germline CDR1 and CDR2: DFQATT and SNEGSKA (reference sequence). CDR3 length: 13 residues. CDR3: CSSRAGVVGEQYF.

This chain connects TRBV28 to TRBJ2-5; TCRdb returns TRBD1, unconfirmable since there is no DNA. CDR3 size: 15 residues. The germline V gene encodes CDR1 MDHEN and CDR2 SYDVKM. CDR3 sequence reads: CASTLEGQGVKTQYF.

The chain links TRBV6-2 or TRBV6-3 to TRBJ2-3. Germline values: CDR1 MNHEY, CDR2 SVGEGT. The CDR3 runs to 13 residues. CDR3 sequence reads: CASSYSGTDTQYF.

CDR3 region: CASSFQGKNTEAFF. This sequence joins TRBV7-9 and TRBJ1-1; TCRdb lists TRBD1, though no DNA is available to test this call. The CDR3 has 14 residues. The germline V gene has CDR1 SEHNR and CDR2 FQNEAQ (reference sequence).

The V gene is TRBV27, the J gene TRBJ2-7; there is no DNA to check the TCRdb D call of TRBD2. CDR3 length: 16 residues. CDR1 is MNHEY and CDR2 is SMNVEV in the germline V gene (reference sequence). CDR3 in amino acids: CASSFRGREGLYEQYF.

CDR3 region: CASSPTEGLDIEAFF. The chain has TRBV18 and TRBJ1-1. Germline V gene lookup returns CDR1 KGHSH and CDR2 LQKENI. The CDR3 runs to 15 residues. The complete variable domain, with remaining parts taken from reference TRBV18 and TRBJ1-1, reads NAGVMQNPRHLVRRRGQEARLRCSPMKGHSHVYWYRQLPEEGLKFMVYLQKENIIDESGMPKERFSAEFPKEGPSILRIQQVVRGDSAAYFCASSPTEGLDIEAFFGQGTRLTVV.

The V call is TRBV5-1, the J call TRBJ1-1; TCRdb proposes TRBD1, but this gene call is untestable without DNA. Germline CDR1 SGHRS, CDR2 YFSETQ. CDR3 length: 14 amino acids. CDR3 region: CASKDGTGNTEAFF.